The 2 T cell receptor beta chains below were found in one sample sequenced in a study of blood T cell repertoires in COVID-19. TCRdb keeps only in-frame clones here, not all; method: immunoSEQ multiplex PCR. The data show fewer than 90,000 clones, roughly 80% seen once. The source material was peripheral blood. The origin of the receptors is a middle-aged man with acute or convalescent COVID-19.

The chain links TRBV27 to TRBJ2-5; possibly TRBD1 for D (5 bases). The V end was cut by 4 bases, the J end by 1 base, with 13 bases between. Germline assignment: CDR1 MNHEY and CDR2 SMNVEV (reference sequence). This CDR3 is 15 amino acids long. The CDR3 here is CASSSLDRFQETQYF. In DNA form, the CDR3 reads TGTGCCAGCAGTTCGCTCGACAGATTCCAAGAGACCCAGTACTTC.

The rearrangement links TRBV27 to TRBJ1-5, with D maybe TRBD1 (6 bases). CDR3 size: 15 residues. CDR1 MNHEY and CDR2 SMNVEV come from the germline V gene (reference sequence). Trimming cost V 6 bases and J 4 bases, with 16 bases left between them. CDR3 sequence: CASRERGGGNQPQHF. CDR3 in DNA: TGTGCCAGCAGAGAGAGAGGGGGTGGGAATCAGCCCCAGCATTTT.